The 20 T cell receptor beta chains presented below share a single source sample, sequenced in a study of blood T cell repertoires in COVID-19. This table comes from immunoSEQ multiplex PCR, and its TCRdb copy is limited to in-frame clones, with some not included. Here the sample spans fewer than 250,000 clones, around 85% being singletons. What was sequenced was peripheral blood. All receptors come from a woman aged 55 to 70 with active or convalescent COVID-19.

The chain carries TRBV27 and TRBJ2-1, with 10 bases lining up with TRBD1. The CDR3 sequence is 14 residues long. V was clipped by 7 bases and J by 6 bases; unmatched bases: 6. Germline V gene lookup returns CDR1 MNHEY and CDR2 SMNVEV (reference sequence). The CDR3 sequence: CASTGQGDFNEQFF. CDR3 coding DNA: TGTGCCAGCACAGGACAGGGGGATTTCAATGAGCAGTTCTTC.

CDR3 DNA: TGTGCCAGTACCACCAGAGGACAGCCCCAGCATTTT. Translation gives CASTTRGQPQHF. The chain links TRBV19 to TRBJ1-5; D gene ambiguous. The CDR3 loop spans 12 amino acids. Germline V gene sequence: CDR1 LNHDA, CDR2 SQIVND (reference sequence). Trimming took off 7 bases at V and 7 bases at J, with 11 bases between the two ends.

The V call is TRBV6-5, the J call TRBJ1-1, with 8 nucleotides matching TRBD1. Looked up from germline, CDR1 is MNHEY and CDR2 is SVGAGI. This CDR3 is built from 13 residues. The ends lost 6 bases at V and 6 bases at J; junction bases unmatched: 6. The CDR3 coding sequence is TGTGCCAGCAGATCACACAGGGGGTCTGAAGCTTTCTTT. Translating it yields CASRSHRGSEAFF.

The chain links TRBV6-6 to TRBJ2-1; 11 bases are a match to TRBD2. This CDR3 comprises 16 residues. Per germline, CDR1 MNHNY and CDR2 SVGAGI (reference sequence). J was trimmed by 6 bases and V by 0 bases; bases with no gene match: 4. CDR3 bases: TGTGCCAGCAGTTACTCGGCTAGCGGGGGGCCCAATGAGCAGTTCTTC. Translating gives CASSYSASGGPNEQFF.

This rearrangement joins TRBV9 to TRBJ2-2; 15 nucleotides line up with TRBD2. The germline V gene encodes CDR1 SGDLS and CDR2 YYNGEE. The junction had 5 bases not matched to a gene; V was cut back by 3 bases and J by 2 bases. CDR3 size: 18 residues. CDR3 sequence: CASSDEGLAGGNTGELFF. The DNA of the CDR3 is TGTGCCAGCAGCGACGAGGGACTAGCGGGGGGCAACACCGGGGAGCTGTTTTTT.

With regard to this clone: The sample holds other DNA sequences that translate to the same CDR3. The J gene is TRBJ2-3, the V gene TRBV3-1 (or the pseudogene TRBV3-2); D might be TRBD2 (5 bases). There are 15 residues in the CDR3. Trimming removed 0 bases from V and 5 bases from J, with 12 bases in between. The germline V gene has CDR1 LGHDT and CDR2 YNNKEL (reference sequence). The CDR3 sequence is CASSQDISGGDTQYF. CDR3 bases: TGTGCCAGCAGCCAAGATATAAGCGGAGGAGATACGCAGTATTTT.

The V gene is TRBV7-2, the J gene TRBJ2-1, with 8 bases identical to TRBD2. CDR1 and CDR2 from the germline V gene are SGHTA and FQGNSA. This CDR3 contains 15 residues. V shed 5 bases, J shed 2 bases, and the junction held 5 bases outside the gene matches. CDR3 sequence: CASSPRGAAYNEQFF. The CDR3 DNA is TGTGCCAGCAGCCCGCGGGGGGCCGCCTACAATGAGCAGTTCTTC.

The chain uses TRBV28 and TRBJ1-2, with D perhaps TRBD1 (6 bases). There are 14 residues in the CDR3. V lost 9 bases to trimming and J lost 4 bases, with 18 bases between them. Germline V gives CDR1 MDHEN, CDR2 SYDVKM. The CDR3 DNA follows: TGTGCCAGTCGAAGACAGGATCAGACCTATGGCTACACCTTC. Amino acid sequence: CASRRQDQTYGYTF.

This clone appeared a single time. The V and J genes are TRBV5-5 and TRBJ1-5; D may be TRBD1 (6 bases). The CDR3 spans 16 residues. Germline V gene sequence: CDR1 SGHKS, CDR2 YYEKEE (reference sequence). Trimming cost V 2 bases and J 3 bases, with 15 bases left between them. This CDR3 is CASSLGTGIFNQPQHF. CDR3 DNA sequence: TGTGCCAGCAGCTTAGGAACAGGGATCTTCAATCAGCCCCAGCATTTT. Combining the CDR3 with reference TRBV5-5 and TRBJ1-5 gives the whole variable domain DAGVTQSPTHLIKTRGQQVTLRCSPISGHKSVSWYQQVLGQGPQFIFQYYEKEERGRGNFPDRFSARQFPNYSSELNVNALLLGDSALYLCASSLGTGIFNQPQHFGDGTRLSIL.

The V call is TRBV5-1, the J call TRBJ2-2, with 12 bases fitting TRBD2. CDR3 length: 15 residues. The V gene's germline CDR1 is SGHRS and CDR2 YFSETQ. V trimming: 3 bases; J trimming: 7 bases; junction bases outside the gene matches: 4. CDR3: CASSSLTSGGGELFF. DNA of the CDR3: TGCGCCAGCAGCTCGCTGACTAGCGGGGGCGGGGAGCTGTTTTTT.

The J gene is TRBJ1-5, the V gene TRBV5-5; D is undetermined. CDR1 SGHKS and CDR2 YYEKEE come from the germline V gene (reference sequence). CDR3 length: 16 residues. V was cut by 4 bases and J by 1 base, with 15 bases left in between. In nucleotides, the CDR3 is TGTGCCAGCAGCCCCGGTTGGAGGTCCAGCAATCAGCCCCAGCATTTT. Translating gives CASSPGWRSSNQPQHF.

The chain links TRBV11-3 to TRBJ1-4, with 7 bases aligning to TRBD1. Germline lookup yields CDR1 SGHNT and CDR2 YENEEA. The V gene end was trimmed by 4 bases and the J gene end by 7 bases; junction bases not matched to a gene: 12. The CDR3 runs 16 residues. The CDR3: CASSSRDSYNGEKLFF. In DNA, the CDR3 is TGTGCCAGCAGCTCGAGGGACAGCTATAATGGTGAAAAACTGTTTTTT.

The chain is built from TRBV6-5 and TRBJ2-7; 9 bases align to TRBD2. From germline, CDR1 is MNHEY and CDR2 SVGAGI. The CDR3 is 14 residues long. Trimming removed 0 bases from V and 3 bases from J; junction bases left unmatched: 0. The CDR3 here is CASSYSSGSYEQYF. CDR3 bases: TGTGCCAGCAGTTACTCTAGCGGGAGCTACGAGCAGTACTTC.

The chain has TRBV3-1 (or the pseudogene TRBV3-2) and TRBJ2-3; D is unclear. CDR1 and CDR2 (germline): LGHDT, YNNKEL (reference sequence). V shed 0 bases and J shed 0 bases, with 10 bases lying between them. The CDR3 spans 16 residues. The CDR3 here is CASSQDARISTDTQYF. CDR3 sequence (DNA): TGTGCCAGCAGCCAAGATGCGCGGATTAGCACAGATACGCAGTATTTT.

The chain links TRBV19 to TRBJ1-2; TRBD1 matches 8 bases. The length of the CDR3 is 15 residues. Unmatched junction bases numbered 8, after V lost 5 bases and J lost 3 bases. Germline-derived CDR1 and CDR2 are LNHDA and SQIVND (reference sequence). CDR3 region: CASSVQGAEDYGYTF. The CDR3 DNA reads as TGTGCCAGTAGTGTGCAGGGGGCAGAAGACTATGGCTACACCTTC.

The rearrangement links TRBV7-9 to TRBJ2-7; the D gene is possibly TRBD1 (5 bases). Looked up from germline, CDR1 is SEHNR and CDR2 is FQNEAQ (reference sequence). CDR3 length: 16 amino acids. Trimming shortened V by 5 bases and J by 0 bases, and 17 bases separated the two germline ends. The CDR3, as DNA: TGTGCCAGCAGCCCCCCGAGCAGGGTGGCCTCCTACGAGCAGTACTTC. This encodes CASSPPSRVASYEQYF.

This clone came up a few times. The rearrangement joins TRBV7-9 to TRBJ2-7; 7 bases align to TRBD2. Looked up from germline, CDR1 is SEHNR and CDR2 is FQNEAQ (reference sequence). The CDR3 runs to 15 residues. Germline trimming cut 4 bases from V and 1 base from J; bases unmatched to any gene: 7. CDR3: CASSSSGDVSYEQYF. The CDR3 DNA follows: TGTGCCAGCAGCTCGAGCGGGGATGTGTCCTACGAGCAGTACTTC.

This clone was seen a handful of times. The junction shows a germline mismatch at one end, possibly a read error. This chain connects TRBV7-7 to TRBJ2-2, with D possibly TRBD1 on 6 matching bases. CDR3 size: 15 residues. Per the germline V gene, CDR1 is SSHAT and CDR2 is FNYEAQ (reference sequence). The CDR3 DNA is TGTGCTAGCAGCTTGATACAGGGCGGCACCGGGGAGCTGTTTTTT. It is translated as CASSLIQGGTGELFF.

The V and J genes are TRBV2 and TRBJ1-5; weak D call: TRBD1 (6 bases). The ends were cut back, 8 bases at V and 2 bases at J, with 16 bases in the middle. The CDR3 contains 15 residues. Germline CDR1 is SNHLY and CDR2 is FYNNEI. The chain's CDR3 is CASAQLRQGNQPQHF. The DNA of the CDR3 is TGTGCCAGCGCGCAACTCCGACAGGGCAATCAGCCCCAGCATTTT.

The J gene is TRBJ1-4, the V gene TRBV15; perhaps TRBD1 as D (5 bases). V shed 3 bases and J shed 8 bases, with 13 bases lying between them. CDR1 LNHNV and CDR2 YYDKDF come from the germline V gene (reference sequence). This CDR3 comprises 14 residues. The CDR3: CATSSSGLGEKLFF. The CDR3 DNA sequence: TGTGCCACCAGCAGCTCGGGACTGGGGGAAAAACTGTTTTTT. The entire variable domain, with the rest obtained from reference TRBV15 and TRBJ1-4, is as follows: DAMVIQNPRYQVTQFGKPVTLSCSQTLNHNVMYWYQQKSSQAPKLLFHYYDKDFNNEADTPDNFQSRRPNTSFCFLDIRSPGLGDTAMYLCATSSSGLGEKLFFGSGTQLSVL.